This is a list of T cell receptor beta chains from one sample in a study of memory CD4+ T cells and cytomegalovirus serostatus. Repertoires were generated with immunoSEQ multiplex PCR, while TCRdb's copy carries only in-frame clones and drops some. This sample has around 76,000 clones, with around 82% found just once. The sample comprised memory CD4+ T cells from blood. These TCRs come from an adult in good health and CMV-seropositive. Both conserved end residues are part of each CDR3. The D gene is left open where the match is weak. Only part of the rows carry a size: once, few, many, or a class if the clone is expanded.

CDR3nt: TGTGCCAGCTCAGGGGCTAGCTTTTCCTACAATGAGCAGTTCTTC
CDR3aa: CASSGASFSYNEQFF
v_gene: TRBV18
j_gene: TRBJ2-1
abundance: -
d_gene: -

CDR3nt: TGTGCCAGCAGCCCTGGGTTGGGCGGCCAAGAGACCCAGTACTTC
CDR3aa: CASSPGLGGQETQYF
v_gene: TRBV7-2
j_gene: TRBJ2-5
abundance: -
d_gene: -

CDR3nt: TGTGCCAGCAGTGAAGCCAGGGTAGGGGAGCTGTTTTTT
CDR3aa: CASSEARVGELFF
v_gene: TRBV6-1
j_gene: TRBJ2-2
abundance: -
d_gene: -

CDR3nt: TGTGCCAGCACTTCACAGGGATCCGGGGAGCTGTTTTTT
CDR3aa: CASTSQGSGELFF
v_gene: TRBV6-5
j_gene: TRBJ2-2
abundance: -
d_gene: -

CDR3nt: TGTGCCATCAGTGGCTCGGACAGGGGCTATGGCTACACCTTC
CDR3aa: CAISGSDRGYGYTF
v_gene: TRBV10-3
j_gene: TRBJ1-2
abundance: -
d_gene: TRBD1

CDR3nt: TGTGCCAGCAGCTGGCCCACGGACAGGGGGCCCTGGAGCTCCTACGAGCAGTACTTC
CDR3aa: CASSWPTDRGPWSSYEQYF
v_gene: TRBV5-6
j_gene: TRBJ2-7
abundance: -
d_gene: TRBD1

CDR3nt: TGTGCCTGGATGGCCCAAGAGACCCAGTACTTC
CDR3aa: CAWMAQETQYF
v_gene: TRBV30
j_gene: TRBJ2-5
abundance: once
d_gene: -

CDR3nt: TGTGCCAGCAGTTACTCGGGCGGGGGGCCTCAAGAGACCCAGTACTTC
CDR3aa: CASSYSGGGPQETQYF
v_gene: TRBV6-5
j_gene: TRBJ2-5
abundance: -
d_gene: TRBD2

CDR3nt: TGCGCCAGCAGCCGATACTCACCCGGGCAACTCTACGAGCAGTACTTC
CDR3aa: CASSRYSPGQLYEQYF
v_gene: TRBV4-1
j_gene: TRBJ2-7
abundance: -
d_gene: -

CDR3nt: TGTGCCTGGAGGCCCCAAACAGGGGCCCTCCACTTT
CDR3aa: CAWRPQTGALHF
v_gene: TRBV30
j_gene: TRBJ1-6
abundance: once
d_gene: TRBD1

CDR3nt: TGTGCCAGCACCCGGGACAATAACTATGGCTACACCTTC
CDR3aa: CASTRDNNYGYTF
v_gene: TRBV2
j_gene: TRBJ1-2
abundance: -
d_gene: -

CDR3nt: TGTGCCAGCAGCTTAAGGTCAGGGCAGCCCCAGCATTTT
CDR3aa: CASSLRSGQPQHF
v_gene: TRBV7-2
j_gene: TRBJ1-5
abundance: -
d_gene: -

CDR3nt: TGTGCCAGCAGCGTAGGACAAGGGACTAACTATGGCTACACCTTC
CDR3aa: CASSVGQGTNYGYTF
v_gene: TRBV9
j_gene: TRBJ1-2
abundance: -
d_gene: -

CDR3nt: TGTGCCAGCCGCTCCTGGACTAGTACCTACGAGCAGTACTTC
CDR3aa: CASRSWTSTYEQYF
v_gene: TRBV2
j_gene: TRBJ2-7
abundance: few
d_gene: TRBD2

CDR3nt: TGTGCCAGCAGTCGCCGGGACAGGGGGCATTCCTCCTACGAGCAGTACTTC
CDR3aa: CASSRRDRGHSSYEQYF
v_gene: TRBV28
j_gene: TRBJ2-7
abundance: -
d_gene: TRBD1

CDR3nt: TGTGCCATCAGTGACCCCCGGGACACCAACTATGGCTACACCTTC
CDR3aa: CAISDPRDTNYGYTF
v_gene: TRBV10-3
j_gene: TRBJ1-2
abundance: -
d_gene: -

CDR3nt: TGTGCCAGCAGCTTAAACAGGAACAATGAGCAGTTCTTC
CDR3aa: CASSLNRNNEQFF
v_gene: TRBV7-2
j_gene: TRBJ2-1
abundance: -
d_gene: -

CDR3nt: TGTGCTAGTGGTTTCTTAACGACTAGTCCGGGTGGAGATACGCAGTATTTT
CDR3aa: CASGFLTTSPGGDTQYF
v_gene: TRBV12-5
j_gene: TRBJ2-3
abundance: -
d_gene: -

CDR3nt: TGCGCCAGCAGCTTGGTTGGCACTGAAGCTTTCTTT
CDR3aa: CASSLVGTEAFF
v_gene: TRBV5-1
j_gene: TRBJ1-1
abundance: -
d_gene: -

CDR3nt: TGTGCCAGCAGTGAATCTTACAGGGGGCTATCCGGGGAGCTGTTTTTT
CDR3aa: CASSESYRGLSGELFF
v_gene: TRBV2
j_gene: TRBJ2-2
abundance: few
d_gene: TRBD1

CDR3nt: TGTGCCAGCAGTTTAGGTGGCGGGAACACTGAAGCTTTCTTT
CDR3aa: CASSLGGGNTEAFF
v_gene: TRBV28
j_gene: TRBJ1-1
abundance: -
d_gene: -

CDR3nt: TGTGCCACCAGCAGAGATCGCGGCAGCTCTGGAAACACCATATATTTT
CDR3aa: CATSRDRGSSGNTIYF
v_gene: TRBV15
j_gene: TRBJ1-3
abundance: few
d_gene: -

CDR3nt: TGTGCCAGTACCCGGGACAGCAGTTACGAAAAACTGTTTTTT
CDR3aa: CASTRDSSYEKLFF
v_gene: TRBV19
j_gene: TRBJ1-4
abundance: -
d_gene: TRBD1

CDR3nt: TGTGCCAGCAGCTTGGGAGGGAGAGTCACAGATACGCAGTATTTT
CDR3aa: CASSLGGRVTDTQYF
v_gene: TRBV5-6
j_gene: TRBJ2-3
abundance: once
d_gene: -

CDR3nt: TGTGCCAGTAAACGCGGGGGGACCTACGAGCAGTACTTC
CDR3aa: CASKRGGTYEQYF
v_gene: TRBV19
j_gene: TRBJ2-7
abundance: -
d_gene: TRBD2

CDR3nt: TGTGCCAGCAACGGGAACAGGGCCACTAATGAAAAACTGTTTTTT
CDR3aa: CASNGNRATNEKLFF
v_gene: TRBV2
j_gene: TRBJ1-4
abundance: -
d_gene: -

CDR3nt: TGTGCCAGCAGTGAAGGGAGGGCCCAGAACACCGGGGAGCTGTTTTTT
CDR3aa: CASSEGRAQNTGELFF
v_gene: TRBV2
j_gene: TRBJ2-2
abundance: -
d_gene: -

CDR3nt: TGTGCCAGTAGTTTGGGACAGCGCCGGAGAGCTTTCTTT
CDR3aa: CASSLGQRRRAFF
v_gene: TRBV19
j_gene: TRBJ1-1
abundance: few
d_gene: TRBD1

CDR3nt: TGCAGCGTTGACCGGGTGGTGGGCAGCGGGAGGGAAGATACGCAGTATTTT
CDR3aa: CSVDRVVGSGREDTQYF
v_gene: TRBV29-1
j_gene: TRBJ2-3
abundance: once
d_gene: TRBD2

CDR3nt: TGTGCCAGCAGCGCCCCCGGGACTAACAATGAGCAGTTCTTC
CDR3aa: CASSAPGTNNEQFF
v_gene: TRBV7-8
j_gene: TRBJ2-1
abundance: -
d_gene: TRBD2

CDR3nt: TGTGCCAGCAGTGGATCAGGGATTTGGGTACAGCCCCAGCATTTT
CDR3aa: CASSGSGIWVQPQHF
v_gene: TRBV6-5
j_gene: TRBJ1-5
abundance: -
d_gene: -

CDR3nt: TGTGCCAGCAGCCTAGCGGTTAGCACAGATACGCAGTATTTT
CDR3aa: CASSLAVSTDTQYF
v_gene: TRBV6-5
j_gene: TRBJ2-3
abundance: -
d_gene: TRBD2

CDR3nt: TGTGCCAGCAGTTACTCGATGACAGGGCATGGCTACACCTTC
CDR3aa: CASSYSMTGHGYTF
v_gene: TRBV6-5
j_gene: TRBJ1-2
abundance: -
d_gene: TRBD1

CDR3nt: TGTGCCAGTAGTATGTCTTCTGACACAGATACGCAGTATTTT
CDR3aa: CASSMSSDTDTQYF
v_gene: TRBV19
j_gene: TRBJ2-3
abundance: -
d_gene: -

CDR3nt: TGTGCCACCAGCAGAGACCTCGGCAGCTATGGCTACACCTTC
CDR3aa: CATSRDLGSYGYTF
v_gene: TRBV15
j_gene: TRBJ1-2
abundance: -
d_gene: -

CDR3nt: TGTGCCAGCAGTGAACTAGCTAGCACAGATACGCAGTATTTT
CDR3aa: CASSELASTDTQYF
v_gene: TRBV6-4
j_gene: TRBJ2-3
abundance: -
d_gene: -

CDR3nt: TGTGCCATCAGTGGGGCAGGGAGAGAAACTGAAGCTTTCTTT
CDR3aa: CAISGAGRETEAFF
v_gene: TRBV10-3
j_gene: TRBJ1-1
abundance: -
d_gene: -

CDR3nt: TGTGCCAGCTCCTCGTTGGCATTGAACACTGAAGCTTTCTTT
CDR3aa: CASSSLALNTEAFF
v_gene: TRBV28
j_gene: TRBJ1-1
abundance: -
d_gene: -

CDR3nt: TGCGCCAGCAGCTACCTAGAGGGGGAAAAACTGTTTTTT
CDR3aa: CASSYLEGEKLFF
v_gene: TRBV4-1
j_gene: TRBJ1-4
abundance: few
d_gene: -

CDR3nt: TGTGCCAGCAGCTCGGGACAGAACGTCTATGGCTACACCTTC
CDR3aa: CASSSGQNVYGYTF
v_gene: TRBV7-9
j_gene: TRBJ1-2
abundance: -
d_gene: TRBD1

CDR3nt: TGTGCCTGGAGTAGGGGGGGACAGGGGGTCTGGCCCCAGCATTTT
CDR3aa: CAWSRGGQGVWPQHF
v_gene: TRBV30
j_gene: TRBJ1-5
abundance: -
d_gene: TRBD1

CDR3nt: TGTGCCAGTAACCCGGGACGCAACACAGATACGCAGTATTTT
CDR3aa: CASNPGRNTDTQYF
v_gene: TRBV19
j_gene: TRBJ2-3
abundance: once
d_gene: -